The entry below describes one TCR beta chain. Its antigen remains unknown. The record originates from a study of T cells in narcolepsy. Study-level background: Patients with NT1 or NT2 and healthy control donors were enrolled. Findings and caveats of the study: Reportedly, autoreactive clonotypes were serially detected in patients' blood but not controls'. Autoreactive clone sequences were missing from some blood memory CD4+ repertoires.

CDR1 is SGHRS and CDR2 is YFSETQ in the germline V gene. With V trimmed by 4 bases and J by 1 base, 5 bases remained unmatched. The CDR3 totals 17 residues. Assay: immunoSEQ multiplex PCR; the TCRdb copy retains only in-frame clones and omits some. The sample yields about 40,000 clones, roughly 88% seen once. The J gene is TRBJ2-2, the V gene TRBV5-1; 12 bases fit TRBD2. This receptor was taken from a human donor with narcolepsy. What was sequenced was CD45RA- memory CD4+ T cells from PBMCs. This CDR3 reads CASSGGLAGMNTGELFF. The CDR3 coding sequence is TGCGCCAGCAGCGGCGGACTAGCGGGAATGAACACCGGGGAGCTGTTTTTT.